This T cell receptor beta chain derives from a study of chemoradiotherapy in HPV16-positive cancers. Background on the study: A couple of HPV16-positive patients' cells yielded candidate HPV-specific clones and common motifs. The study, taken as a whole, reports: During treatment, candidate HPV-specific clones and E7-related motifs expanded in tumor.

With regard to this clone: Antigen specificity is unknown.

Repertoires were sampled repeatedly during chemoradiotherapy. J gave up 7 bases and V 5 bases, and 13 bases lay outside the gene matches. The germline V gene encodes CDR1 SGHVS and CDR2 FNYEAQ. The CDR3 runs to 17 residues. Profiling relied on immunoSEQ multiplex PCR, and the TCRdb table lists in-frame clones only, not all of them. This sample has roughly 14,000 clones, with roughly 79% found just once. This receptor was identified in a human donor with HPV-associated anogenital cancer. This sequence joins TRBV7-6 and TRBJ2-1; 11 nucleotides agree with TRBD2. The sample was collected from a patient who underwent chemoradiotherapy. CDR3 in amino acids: CASSLAPTGTSGNEQFF. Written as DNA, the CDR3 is TGTGCCAGCAGCCTCGCGCCAACCGGGACTAGCGGTAATGAGCAGTTCTTC.